Listed here are 17 T cell receptor beta chains from one sample, sequenced in a study of blood T cells in healthy people across ages. PCR was performed a second time for roughly 6 to 12 cycles using a sample-barcoded 5' primer and a J-beta primer mix. One entry per CDR3 protein, called by TCRdb with MiXCR from the 5' RACE reads. Of hundreds of thousands of distinct CDR3 sequences listed, approximately 52% are singletons. Material for sequencing was blood. These receptors all stem from a woman older than 75 in good health.

The chain has TRBV9 and TRBJ2-1; 9 bases align to TRBD2. This CDR3 has 16 amino acids. The germline V gene encodes CDR1 SGDLS and CDR2 YYNGEE. J was trimmed by 7 bases and V by 0 bases; bases with no gene match: 8. The CDR3 sequence is CASSVGWSGRRNEQFF. The CDR3 nucleotides are TGTGCCAGCAGCGTAGGCTGGAGCGGGAGGAGAAATGAGCAGTTCTTC. The complete variable domain, with remaining parts taken from reference TRBV9 and TRBJ2-1, reads DSGVTQTPKHLITATGQRVTLRCSPRSGDLSVYWYQQSLDQGLQFLIQYYNGEERAKGNILERFSAQQFPDLHSELNLSSLELGDSALYFCASSVGWSGRRNEQFFGPGTRLTVL.

The chain recombines TRBV2 with TRBJ1-5, with D tentatively TRBD1 (6 bases). This CDR3 comprises 14 residues. The germline V gene has CDR1 SNHLY and CDR2 FYNNEI. V dropped 1 base and J dropped 5 bases, with 9 bases sitting between them. DNA for the CDR3: TGTGCCAGCAGTGAAGGGACAGCTCATCAGCCCCAGCATTTT. It is translated as CASSEGTAHQPQHF.

The rearrangement uses TRBV12-3 or TRBV12-4 and TRBJ1-1; D might be TRBD1 (5 bases). Trimming took 3 bases from V and 4 from J, leaving 12 bases between them. This CDR3 has 14 amino acids. The CDR3, as DNA: TGTGCCAGCAGTTTTGGTCCGAGGGGCACTGAAGCTTTCTTT. Protein sequence: CASSFGPRGTEAFF.

This chain uses TRBV20-1 with TRBJ2-2; D remains unclear. This CDR3 is built from 13 residues. Trimming stripped 1 base from V and 1 base from J, with 4 bases between. Germline lookup yields CDR1 DFQATT and CDR2 SNEGSKA (reference sequence). CDR3 DNA: TGCAGTGCTAGAGTTTGGAACACCGGGGAGCTGTTTTTT. Translated, it gives CSARVWNTGELFF.

The chain has TRBV10-3 and TRBJ1-5; no firm D call. In germline, CDR1 is ENHRY, CDR2 SYGVKD. Trimming removed 6 bases from V and 4 bases from J, with 13 bases in between. CDR3 length: 14 amino acids. The CDR3 DNA sequence: TGTGCCATCAGCGCTCCCGGGGAAAATCAGCCCCAGCATTTT. Encoded protein: CAISAPGENQPQHF.

This clonotype was counted a few times. The chain couples TRBV29-1 to TRBJ2-1; 11 bases match TRBD1. Germline V CDR1 and CDR2: SQVTM, ANQGSEA. CDR3 length: 13 residues. V gave up 3 bases and J gave up 6 bases; unmatched junction bases: 1. This CDR3 reads CSVEDRGRNEQFF. CDR3 DNA sequence: TGCAGCGTTGAGGACAGGGGGCGCAATGAGCAGTTCTTC.

The CDR3: CASSVSTGLGNIQYF. In DNA form, the CDR3 reads TGTGCCAGCAGTGTATCGACAGGGCTCGGAAACATTCAGTACTTC. This chain joins TRBV12-3 or TRBV12-4 and TRBJ2-4; 7 nucleotides agree with TRBD1. After removal of 5 bases from V and 6 bases from J, the junction contained 10 bases not matched to a gene. The CDR3 sequence is 15 residues long.

The chain has TRBV28 and TRBJ2-3, with TRBD1 as a possible D gene (5 bases). The CDR3 loop spans 12 amino acids. The germline V gene has CDR1 MDHEN and CDR2 SYDVKM. V was shortened by 9 bases and J by 3 bases, with 10 bases between the two germline ends. CDR3 DNA: TGTGCCAGAAAGGGGTGTACAGATACGCAGTATTTT. This translates into CARKGCTDTQYF.

This rearrangement joins TRBV15 to TRBJ2-5; tentative D call: TRBD1 (6 bases). CDR3 length equals 13 residues. Per the germline V gene, CDR1 is LNHNV and CDR2 is YYDKDF (reference sequence). V dropped 9 bases and J dropped 1 base, with 12 bases sitting between them. The CDR3 DNA reads TGTGCCACTAGTGGACAGCTCCAAGAGACCCAGTACTTC. This codes for CATSGQLQETQYF.

This clonotype has at least ten counts. This chain uses TRBV27 with TRBJ2-3, with D possibly matching TRBD1 (6 bases). V lost 8 bases and J 0 bases, leaving 18 bases between the germline ends. CDR3 length: 16 residues. Germline values: CDR1 MNHEY, CDR2 SMNVEV (reference sequence). CDR3 bases: TGTGCCAGCGCTCTCAGGGGACCGGCTAGCACAGATACGCAGTATTTT. Translation gives CASALRGPASTDTQYF.

Of note for this clonotype: Given a much more abundant clone one base away, this may be a read error. The chain links TRBV28 to TRBJ2-7; the D gene is possibly TRBD1 (5 bases). This CDR3 has 12 amino acids. V was clipped by 8 bases and J by 4 bases, with 12 bases between them. Germline V CDR1 and CDR2: MDHEN, SYDVKM. The CDR3 nucleotides are TGTGCCAGCGGTCGAGACAGATACGAGCAGTACTTC. This sequence encodes CASGRDRYEQYF.

Details on this clonotype: This may be a read error: a much more frequent sequence differs by one nucleotide. This chain connects TRBV28 to TRBJ2-7; D gene uncertain. The germline V gene has CDR1 MDHEN and CDR2 SYDVKM. This CDR3 region has 13 residues. Trimming took off 9 bases at V and 7 bases at J, with 19 bases between the two ends. The CDR3 sequence is CASVIRVPAEQYF. CDR3 bases: TGTGCCAGTGTAATCCGGGTTCCCGCGGAGCAGTACTTC.

As for this clonotype: One end of the junction does not line up with germline, which may come from a read error. The V call is TRBV2, the J call TRBJ2-4; tentative D call: TRBD2 (5 bases). Germline V gives CDR1 SNHLY, CDR2 FYNNEI. This CDR3 has 14 amino acids. CDR3 nucleotides: TGTGCCAGCTACGTGGATCTAGCCGAAAACATTCAGTACTTC. Amino acids: CASYVDLAENIQYF.

This clonotype was observed a handful of times. V and J are TRBV7-2 and TRBJ2-7, with 7 bases fitting TRBD2. Per the germline V gene, CDR1 is SGHTA and CDR2 is FQGNSA. The CDR3 has 14 amino acids. The V segment lost 4 bases and the J segment 2 bases; nucleotides outside the gene matches: 5. CDR3 protein: CASSWGSGTYEQYF. The CDR3 nucleotides read TGTGCCAGCAGCTGGGGGAGCGGGACCTACGAGCAGTACTTC.

This clonotype appeared many times. This chain connects TRBV6-5 to TRBJ1-1; a possible D gene is TRBD1 (5 bases). The CDR3 has 13 amino acids. V shed 6 bases and J shed 13 bases, with 21 bases lying between them. Germline V gene sequence: CDR1 MNHEY, CDR2 SVGAGI. CDR3 sequence: CASRQPRTLGVFF. CDR3 DNA: TGTGCCAGCAGGCAACCCCGAACGTTGGGGGTTTTCTTT.

This clonotype was seen at least ten times. CDR3 protein: CASSLEGGSTEAFF. Written as DNA, the CDR3 is TGTGCCAGCAGCTTGGAGGGGGGAAGCACTGAAGCTTTCTTT. The rearrangement uses TRBV5-6 and TRBJ1-1; weak D call: TRBD1 (6 bases). The CDR3 is made up of 14 amino acids. Germline-derived CDR1 and CDR2 are SGHDT and YYEEEE. V gave up 0 bases and J gave up 4 bases, with 10 bases separating them.

This clonotype was picked up a small number of times. This chain joins TRBV20-1 and TRBJ2-7, with 9 bases fitting TRBD2. The J call may be mistaken, given a closer DNA end match to TRBJ2-5. The CDR3 extends over 14 amino acids. The germline gives CDR1 DFQATT, CDR2 SNEGSKA (reference sequence). The CDR3 region is CSARQRGAAETQYF. For the CDR3, the DNA is TGCAGTGCTAGACAGCGGGGGGCAGCGGAGACCCAGTACTTC.